One sample yielded the 5 T cell receptor beta chains listed below, sequenced in a study of blood T cell repertoires in COVID-19. Sequenced by immunoSEQ multiplex PCR; TCRdb stores in-frame clones only, minus some. The sample has approximately 290,000 clones, 84% seen once. Source material: peripheral blood. The receptors come from a person aged 65 to 79 with COVID-19, enrolled during active disease.

The chain combines TRBV19 with TRBJ1-2; D is unclear. Trimming took 5 bases from V and 2 from J, leaving 9 bases between them. Germline V gene data show CDR1 as LNHDA and CDR2 as SQIVND (reference sequence). This CDR3 is 13 amino acids long. CDR3: CASSLGQNYGYTF. CDR3 nucleotides: TGTGCCAGTAGTTTGGGCCAGAACTATGGCTACACCTTC.

The J gene is TRBJ1-1, the V gene TRBV3-1 (or the pseudogene TRBV3-2); D gene uncertain. Germline lookup yields CDR1 LGHDT and CDR2 YNNKEL (reference sequence). The CDR3 is 14 residues long. V lost 3 bases and J 1 base, leaving 9 bases between the germline ends. CDR3 protein: CASSHLTSNTEAFF. As DNA, the CDR3 is TGTGCCAGCAGCCATTTGACATCGAACACTGAAGCTTTCTTT.

The chain recombines TRBV6-5 with TRBJ1-6; D is unclear. V was cut by 7 bases and J by 6 bases, with 13 bases left in between. From germline, CDR1 is MNHEY and CDR2 SVGAGI. CDR3 size: 14 residues. DNA of the CDR3: TGTGCCAGCACCCCTGCGAGCATTAATTCACCCCTCCACTTT. Its protein is CASTPASINSPLHF.

The chain recombines TRBV7-6 with TRBJ2-1; 8 bases fit TRBD1. The CDR3 runs 16 residues. Germline trimming cut 0 bases from V and 6 bases from J; bases unmatched to any gene: 7. Looked up from germline, CDR1 is SGHVS and CDR2 is FNYEAQ. CDR3 in amino acids: CASSLALTGAGNEQFF. Here the CDR3 DNA reads TGTGCCAGCAGCTTAGCGCTGACAGGGGCTGGCAATGAGCAGTTCTTC.

This chain joins TRBV28 and TRBJ1-2; perhaps TRBD1 as D (5 bases). The CDR3 has 14 amino acids. CDR1 is MDHEN and CDR2 is SYDVKM in the germline V gene. Trimming pared 6 bases from V and 4 bases from J, leaving 15 bases between. The CDR3 loop is CASRLGGAVYGYTF. The CDR3 coding sequence is TGTGCCAGCAGATTAGGAGGGGCAGTCTATGGCTACACCTTC.